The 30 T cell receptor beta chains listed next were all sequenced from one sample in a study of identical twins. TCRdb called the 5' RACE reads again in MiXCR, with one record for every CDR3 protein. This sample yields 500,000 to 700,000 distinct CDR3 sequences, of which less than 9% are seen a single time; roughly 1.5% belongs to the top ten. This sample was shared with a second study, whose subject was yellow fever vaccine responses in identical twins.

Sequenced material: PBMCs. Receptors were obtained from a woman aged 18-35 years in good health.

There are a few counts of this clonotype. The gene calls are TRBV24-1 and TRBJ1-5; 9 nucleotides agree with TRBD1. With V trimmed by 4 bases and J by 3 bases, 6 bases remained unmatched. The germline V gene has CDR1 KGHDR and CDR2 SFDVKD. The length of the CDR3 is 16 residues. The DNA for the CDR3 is TGTGCCACCAGTGAGGGGGGACAGGGCTACAATCAGCCCCAGCATTTT. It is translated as CATSEGGQGYNQPQHF.

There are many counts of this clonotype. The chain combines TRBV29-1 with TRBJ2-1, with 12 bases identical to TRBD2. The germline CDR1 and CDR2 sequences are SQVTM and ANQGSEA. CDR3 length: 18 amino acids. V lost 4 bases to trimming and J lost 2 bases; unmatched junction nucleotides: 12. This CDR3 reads CSVGMTSGRKITYNEQFF. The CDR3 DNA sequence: TGCAGCGTTGGCATGACTAGCGGGAGAAAAATAACCTACAATGAGCAGTTCTTC.

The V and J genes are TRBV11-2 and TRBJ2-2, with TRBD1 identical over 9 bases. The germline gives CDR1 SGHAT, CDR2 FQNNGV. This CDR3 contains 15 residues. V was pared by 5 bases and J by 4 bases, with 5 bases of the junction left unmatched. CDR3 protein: CASSRGTGFTGELFF. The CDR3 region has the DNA TGTGCCAGCAGCCGAGGGACAGGGTTCACCGGGGAGCTGTTTTTT.

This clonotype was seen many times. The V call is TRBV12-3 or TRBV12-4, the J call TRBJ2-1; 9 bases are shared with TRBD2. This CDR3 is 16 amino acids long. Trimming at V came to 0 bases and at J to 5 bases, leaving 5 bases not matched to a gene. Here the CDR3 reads CASSLAWAGGHNEQFF. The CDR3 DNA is TGTGCCAGCAGTTTAGCGTGGGCGGGAGGGCACAATGAGCAGTTCTTC.

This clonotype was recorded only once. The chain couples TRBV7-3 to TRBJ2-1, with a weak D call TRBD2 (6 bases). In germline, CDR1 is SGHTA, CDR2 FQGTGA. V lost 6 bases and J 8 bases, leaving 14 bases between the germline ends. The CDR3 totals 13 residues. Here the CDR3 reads CASSSFAGYEQFF. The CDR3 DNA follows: TGTGCCAGCAGTTCCTTCGCGGGATATGAGCAGTTCTTC.

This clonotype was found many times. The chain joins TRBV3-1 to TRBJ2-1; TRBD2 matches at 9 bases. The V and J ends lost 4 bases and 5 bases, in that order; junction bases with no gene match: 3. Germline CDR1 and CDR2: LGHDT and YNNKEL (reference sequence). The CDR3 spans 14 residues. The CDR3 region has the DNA TGTGCCAGCAGCCGGGGACTAGCTAACAATGAGCAGTTCTTC. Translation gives CASSRGLANNEQFF.

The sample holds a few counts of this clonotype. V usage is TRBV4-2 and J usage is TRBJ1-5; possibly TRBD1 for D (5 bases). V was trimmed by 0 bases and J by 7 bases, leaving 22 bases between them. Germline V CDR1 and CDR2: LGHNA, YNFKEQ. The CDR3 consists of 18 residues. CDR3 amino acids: CASSQDLTGAGQVQPQHF. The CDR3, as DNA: TGTGCCAGCAGCCAAGATCTAACAGGCGCAGGGCAGGTCCAGCCCCAGCATTTT.

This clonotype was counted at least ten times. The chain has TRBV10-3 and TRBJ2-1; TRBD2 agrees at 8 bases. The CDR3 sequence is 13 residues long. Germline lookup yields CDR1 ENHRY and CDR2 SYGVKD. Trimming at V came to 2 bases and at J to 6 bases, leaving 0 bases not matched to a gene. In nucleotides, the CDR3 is TGTGCCATCAGTGAGGGGACTAGCAATGAGCAGTTCTTC. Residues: CAISEGTSNEQFF.

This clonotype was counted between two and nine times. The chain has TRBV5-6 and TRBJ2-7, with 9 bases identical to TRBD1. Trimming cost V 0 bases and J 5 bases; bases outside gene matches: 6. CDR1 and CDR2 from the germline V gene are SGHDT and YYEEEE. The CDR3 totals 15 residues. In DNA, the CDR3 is TGTGCCAGCAGCTTGGCTTCCGGGACAGGGAACGAGCAGTACTTC. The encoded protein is CASSLASGTGNEQYF.

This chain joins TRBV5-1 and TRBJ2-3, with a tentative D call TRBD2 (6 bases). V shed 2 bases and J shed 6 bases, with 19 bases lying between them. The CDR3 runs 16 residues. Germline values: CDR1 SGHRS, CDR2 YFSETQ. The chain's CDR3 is CASSFLGRGEVDTQYF. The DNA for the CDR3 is TGCGCCAGCAGCTTCCTGGGCCGCGGGGAGGTCGATACGCAGTATTTT.

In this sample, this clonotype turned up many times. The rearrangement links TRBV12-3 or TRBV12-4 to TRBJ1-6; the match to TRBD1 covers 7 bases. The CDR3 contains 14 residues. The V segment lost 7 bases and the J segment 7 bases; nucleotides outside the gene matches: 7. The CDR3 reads CASNPGQPNSPLHF. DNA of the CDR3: TGTGCCAGCAATCCGGGACAGCCCAATTCACCCCTCCACTTT.

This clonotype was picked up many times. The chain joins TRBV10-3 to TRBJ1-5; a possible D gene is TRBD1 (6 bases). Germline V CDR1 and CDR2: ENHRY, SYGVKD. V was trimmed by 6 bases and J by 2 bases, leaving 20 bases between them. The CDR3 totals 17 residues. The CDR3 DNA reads TGTGCCATCAGCAATTCAGGGGTCCCCCAGGGCAATCAGCCCCAGCATTTT. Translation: CAISNSGVPQGNQPQHF.

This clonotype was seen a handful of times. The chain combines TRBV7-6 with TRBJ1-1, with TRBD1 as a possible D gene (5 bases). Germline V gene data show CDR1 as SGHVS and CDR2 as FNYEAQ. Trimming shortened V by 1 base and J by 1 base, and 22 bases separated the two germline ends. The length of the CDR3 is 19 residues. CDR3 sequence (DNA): TGTGCCAGCAGCTTAGGGGCAGGGTTTGATCCCATGTGGAACACTGAAGCTTTCTTT. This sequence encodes CASSLGAGFDPMWNTEAFF.

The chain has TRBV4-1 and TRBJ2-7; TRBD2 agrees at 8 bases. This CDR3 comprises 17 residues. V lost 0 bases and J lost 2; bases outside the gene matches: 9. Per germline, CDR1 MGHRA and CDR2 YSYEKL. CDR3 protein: CASSQEVRGGGTYEQYV. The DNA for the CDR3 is TGCGCCAGCAGCCAAGAAGTGAGGGGCGGGGGGACCTACGAGCAGTACGTC.

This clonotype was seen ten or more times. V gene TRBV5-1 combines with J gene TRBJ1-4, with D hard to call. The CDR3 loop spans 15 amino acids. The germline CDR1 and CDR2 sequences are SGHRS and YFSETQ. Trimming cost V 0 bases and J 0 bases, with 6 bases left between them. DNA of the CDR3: TGCGCCAGCAGCTTGGTGAGGGCAACTAATGAAAAACTGTTTTTT. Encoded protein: CASSLVRATNEKLFF.

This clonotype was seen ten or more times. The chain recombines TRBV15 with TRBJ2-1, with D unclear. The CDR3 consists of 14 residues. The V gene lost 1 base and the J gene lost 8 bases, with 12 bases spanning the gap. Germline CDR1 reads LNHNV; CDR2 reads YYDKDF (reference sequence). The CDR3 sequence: CATSRAMVLDEQFF. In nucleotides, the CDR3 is TGTGCCACCAGCAGAGCCATGGTTCTGGATGAGCAGTTCTTC.

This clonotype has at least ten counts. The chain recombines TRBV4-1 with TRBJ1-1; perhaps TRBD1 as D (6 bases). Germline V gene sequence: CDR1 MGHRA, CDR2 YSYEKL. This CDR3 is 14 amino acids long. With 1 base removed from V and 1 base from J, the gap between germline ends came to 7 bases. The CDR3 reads CASSQAGQNTEAFF. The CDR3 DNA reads TGCGCCAGCAGCCAAGCGGGACAGAACACTGAAGCTTTCTTT.

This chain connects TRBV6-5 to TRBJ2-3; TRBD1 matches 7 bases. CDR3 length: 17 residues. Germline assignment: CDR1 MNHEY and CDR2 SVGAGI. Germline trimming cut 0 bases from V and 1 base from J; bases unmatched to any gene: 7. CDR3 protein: CASSYSEGAVGTDTQYF. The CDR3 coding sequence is TGTGCCAGCAGTTACTCCGAGGGGGCGGTAGGCACAGATACGCAGTATTTT.

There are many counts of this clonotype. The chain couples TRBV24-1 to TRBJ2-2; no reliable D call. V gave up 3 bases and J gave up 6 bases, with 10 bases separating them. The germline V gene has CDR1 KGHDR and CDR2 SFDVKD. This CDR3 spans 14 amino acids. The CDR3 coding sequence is TGTGCCACCAGTGATCTGAACACGGCCGGGGAGCTGTTTTTT. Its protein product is CATSDLNTAGELFF.

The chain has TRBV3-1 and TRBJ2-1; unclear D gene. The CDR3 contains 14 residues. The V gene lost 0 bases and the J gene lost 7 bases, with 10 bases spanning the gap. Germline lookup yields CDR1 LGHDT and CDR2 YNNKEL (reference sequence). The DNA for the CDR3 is TGTGCCAGCAGCCAAGATAGACTCCTTAATGAGCAGTTCTTC. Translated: CASSQDRLLNEQFF.

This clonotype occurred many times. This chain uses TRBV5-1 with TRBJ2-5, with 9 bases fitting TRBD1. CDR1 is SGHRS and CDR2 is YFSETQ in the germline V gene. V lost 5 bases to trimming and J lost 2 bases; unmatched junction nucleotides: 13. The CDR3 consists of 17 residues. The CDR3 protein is CASRPTGGAPKQETQYF. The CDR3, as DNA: TGCGCCAGCAGACCGACAGGGGGGGCACCAAAACAAGAGACCCAGTACTTC.

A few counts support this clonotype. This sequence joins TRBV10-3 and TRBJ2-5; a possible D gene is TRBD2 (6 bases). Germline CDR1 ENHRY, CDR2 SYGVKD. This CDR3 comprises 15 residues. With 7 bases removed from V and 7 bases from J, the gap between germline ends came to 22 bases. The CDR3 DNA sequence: TGTGCCATCACCGAAAACCAGCTAGCGTCGGGGACCCAGTACTTC. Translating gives CAITENQLASGTQYF.

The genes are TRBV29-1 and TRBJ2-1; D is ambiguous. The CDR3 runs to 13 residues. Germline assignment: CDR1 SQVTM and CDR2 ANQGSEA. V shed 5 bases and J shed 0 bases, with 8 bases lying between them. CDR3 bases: TGCAGCGTTAGAGACGTCTCCTACAATGAGCAGTTCTTC. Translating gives CSVRDVSYNEQFF.

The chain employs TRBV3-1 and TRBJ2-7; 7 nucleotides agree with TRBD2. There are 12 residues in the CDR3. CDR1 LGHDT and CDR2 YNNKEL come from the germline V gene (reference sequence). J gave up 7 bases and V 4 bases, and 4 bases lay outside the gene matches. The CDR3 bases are TGTGCCAGCAGCCGCGGGGGTGGGGAGCAGTACGTC. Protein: CASSRGGGEQYV.

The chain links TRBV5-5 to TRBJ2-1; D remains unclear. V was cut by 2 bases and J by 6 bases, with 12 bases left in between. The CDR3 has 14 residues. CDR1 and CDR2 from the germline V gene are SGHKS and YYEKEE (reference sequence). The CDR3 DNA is TGTGCCAGCAGCTTAAGTTTGGCAGTCAATGAGCAGTTCTTC. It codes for CASSLSLAVNEQFF.

CDR3 region: CASSPRGRTSGNEQFF. The CDR3 bases are TGTGCCAGCTCACCACGCGGGAGAACGAGCGGCAATGAGCAGTTCTTC. The V call is TRBV18, the J call TRBJ2-1; TRBD2 matches 7 bases. CDR3 length: 16 amino acids. Unmatched junction bases numbered 9, after V lost 1 base and J lost 6 bases. Germline V CDR1 and CDR2: KGHSH, LQKENI.

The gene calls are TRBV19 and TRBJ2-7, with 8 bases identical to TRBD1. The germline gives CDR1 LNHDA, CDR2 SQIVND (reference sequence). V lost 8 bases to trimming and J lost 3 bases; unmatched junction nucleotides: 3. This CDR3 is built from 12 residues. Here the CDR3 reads CASGDRYYEQYF. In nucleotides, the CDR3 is TGTGCCAGTGGGGACAGGTACTACGAGCAGTACTTC.

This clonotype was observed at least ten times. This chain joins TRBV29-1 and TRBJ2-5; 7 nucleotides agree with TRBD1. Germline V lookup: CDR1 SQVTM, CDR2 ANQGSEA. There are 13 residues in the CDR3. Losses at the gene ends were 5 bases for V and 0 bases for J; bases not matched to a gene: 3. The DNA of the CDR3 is TGCAGCGTTCGACAGGGAAACCAAGAGACCCAGTACTTC. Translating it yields CSVRQGNQETQYF.

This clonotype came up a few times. CDR3 sequence reads: CASSPKTQGAYEQYF. The CDR3 coding sequence is TGTGCCAGCAGTCCTAAGACACAGGGTGCCTACGAGCAGTACTTC. V gene TRBV7-9 combines with J gene TRBJ2-7; possible D gene TRBD1, 6 bases. From germline, CDR1 is SEHNR and CDR2 FQNEAQ (reference sequence). V lost 6 bases and J 2 bases, leaving 17 bases between the germline ends. The CDR3 totals 15 residues. The variable domain in full, with the rest retrieved from reference TRBV7-9 and TRBJ2-7, is DTGVSQNPRHKITKRGQNVTFRCDPISEHNRLYWYRQTLGQGPEFLTYFQNEAQLEKSRLLSDRFSAERPKGSFSTLEIQRTEQGDSAMYLCASSPKTQGAYEQYFGPGTRLTVT.

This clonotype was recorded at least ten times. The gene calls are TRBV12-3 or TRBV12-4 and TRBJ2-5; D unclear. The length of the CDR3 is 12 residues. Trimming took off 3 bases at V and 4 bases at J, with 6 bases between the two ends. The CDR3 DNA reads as TGTGCCAGCAGTTTGCATGGAGAGACCCAGTACTTC. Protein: CASSLHGETQYF.